The 11 T cell receptor beta chains given below trace back to one sample, sequenced in a study of blood T cell repertoires in COVID-19. Profiled with immunoSEQ multiplex PCR; TCRdb holds only in-frame clones, not every one. There are approximately 52,000 clones in the sample; about 93% occur only once, and 13% to 15% lies in the top ten. The sequenced sample was peripheral blood. The receptors stem from a human donor with active COVID-19. The donor label of this sample is uncertain.

The chain employs TRBV6-5 and TRBJ1-5; no firm D call. Germline values: CDR1 MNHEY, CDR2 SVGAGI. The CDR3 has 13 residues. V was shortened by 8 bases and J by 5 bases, with 13 bases between the two germline ends. The CDR3, as DNA: TGTGCCAGCCAGGAGGTGAACCATCAGCCCCAGCATTTT. It is translated as CASQEVNHQPQHF.

Concerning this clone itself: In the same sample, other DNA sequences code for this CDR3. The genes are TRBV28 and TRBJ2-2; 10 bases are shared with TRBD2. V lost 8 bases to trimming and J lost 5 bases; unmatched junction nucleotides: 14. There are 17 residues in the CDR3. CDR1 is MDHEN and CDR2 is SYDVKM in the germline V gene. The CDR3 DNA sequence: TGTGCCAGCCCGCCTAGCGGGAGTGTGCAGACTACCGGGGAGCTGTTTTTT. It translates to CASPPSGSVQTTGELFF.

This clone was detected once. The rearrangement links TRBV4-1 to TRBJ1-2; D is possibly TRBD1 (6 bases). Germline V gene data show CDR1 as MGHRA and CDR2 as YSYEKL. This CDR3 region has 16 residues. V lost 2 bases to trimming and J lost 0 bases, with 13 bases between them. In DNA, the CDR3 is TGCGCCAGCAGCCAAAGAGGGACAACGACTAACTATGGCTACACCTTC. Translation: CASSQRGTTTNYGYTF.

This chain links TRBV3-1 (or the pseudogene TRBV3-2) with TRBJ2-5; D gene uncertain. V lost 4 bases, J lost 0 bases, and 6 bases lay in between. Germline values: CDR1 LGHDT, CDR2 YNNKEL (reference sequence). The length of the CDR3 is 13 residues. CDR3 coding DNA: TGTGCCAGCAGCCTCCGGTACCAAGAGACCCAGTACTTC. Translation: CASSLRYQETQYF.

This rearrangement joins TRBV3-1 (or the pseudogene TRBV3-2) to TRBJ1-6, with D perhaps matching TRBD1 (5 bases). This CDR3 spans 15 amino acids. Germline V gene sequence: CDR1 LGHDT, CDR2 YNNKEL (reference sequence). V lost 5 bases and J lost 5, with 13 bases in between. The CDR3 DNA reads TGTGCCAGCAGCGCCAGGGTTGGCGATAATTCACCCCTCCACTTT. As protein: CASSARVGDNSPLHF.

V gene TRBV2 combines with J gene TRBJ2-2; TRBD1 agrees at 9 bases. Germline CDR1 and CDR2: SNHLY and FYNNEI. CDR3 length: 16 residues. V shed 8 bases and J 3 bases; nucleotides not matched to a gene: 10. CDR3 nucleotide sequence: TGTGCCAGCGGCGGTGGGACAGGGCCTTACACCGGGGAGCTGTTTTTT. Amino acids: CASGGGTGPYTGELFF.

The rearrangement uses TRBV25-1 and TRBJ2-1; 10 bases are a match to TRBD2. The CDR3 runs to 16 residues. With 2 bases clipped from V and 6 bases from J, the junction kept 7 bases outside the gene matches. Germline CDR1 and CDR2: MGHDK and SYGVNS. CDR3 loop: CASSERLAGEGNEQFF. The CDR3 DNA is TGTGCCAGCAGTGAACGGCTAGCGGGAGAGGGCAATGAGCAGTTCTTC.

This clone was picked up one time. The rearrangement links TRBV12-5 to TRBJ1-1; no reliable D call. There are 18 residues in the CDR3. CDR1 and CDR2 from the germline V gene are LGHNT and FRNRAP. V was pared by 1 base and J by 0 bases, with 18 bases between. This chain's CDR3 is CASGLGSYVAAVNTEAFF. In nucleotides, the CDR3 is TGTGCTAGTGGTTTGGGCTCCTACGTCGCGGCGGTGAACACTGAAGCTTTCTTT.

This clone was detected once. The chain links TRBV3-1 (or the pseudogene TRBV3-2) to TRBJ2-1; D uncertain. CDR1 is LGHDT and CDR2 is YNNKEL in the germline V gene (reference sequence). The CDR3 sequence is 13 residues long. V was shortened by 1 base and J by 9 bases, with 10 bases between the two germline ends. The CDR3 DNA is TGTGCCAGCAGCCAAGGAGGTAAGAGTGAGCAGTTCTTC. Translation: CASSQGGKSEQFF.

This CDR3 is CASSPSLAGALAKNIQYF. CDR3 bases: TGTGCCAGCAGTCCAAGCCTAGCGGGGGCCTTAGCCAAAAACATTCAGTACTTC. V and J are TRBV6-6 and TRBJ2-4, with TRBD2 matching over 10 bases. CDR3 length: 18 residues. The ends lost 5 bases at V and 0 bases at J; junction bases unmatched: 10. Germline V gene sequence: CDR1 MNHNY, CDR2 SVGAGI (reference sequence).

The J gene is TRBJ1-4, the V gene TRBV6-5; 7 positions match TRBD1. The CDR3 contains 15 residues. CDR1 is MNHEY and CDR2 is SVGAGI in the germline V gene. With 2 bases clipped from V and 6 bases from J, the junction kept 6 bases outside the gene matches. The CDR3 sequence: CASSYKGGGYEKLFF. The CDR3 DNA sequence: TGTGCCAGCAGTTACAAAGGGGGCGGTTATGAAAAACTGTTTTTT.